The sequence of this TCR beta chain was determined in a study of cytomegalovirus exposure and HLA in healthy donors. TCRdb's table, derived via immunoSEQ multiplex PCR, lists solely in-frame clones and lacks some. The sample carries approximately 41,000 clones, 85% to 95% recorded once. In germline, CDR1 is SGHRS, CDR2 YFSETQ. With V trimmed by 4 bases and J by 3 bases, 3 bases remained unmatched. This CDR3 spans 15 amino acids. This sequence originates from a man younger than 30 in good health and CMV-seronegative. The V gene is TRBV5-1, the J gene TRBJ1-4; 10 nucleotides agree with TRBD1. Sequencing input: PBMCs. DNA of the CDR3: TGCGCCAGCAGCGGGGACAGGGGTGCTAATGAAAAACTGTTTTTT. It yields the protein CASSGDRGANEKLFF.